This record concerns one TCR beta chain sequence. Antigen: not known. V lost 4 bases, J lost 3 bases, and 4 bases stayed unmatched. Looked up from germline, CDR1 is SGHNT and CDR2 is YYREEE (reference sequence). CDR3 length: 14 amino acids. These data originate in a study of cytomegalovirus exposure and HLA in healthy donors. Study context: Per a later analysis, the roughly 700 first-cohort and 110 or so validation repertoires shared one platform. Findings of the study overall: Researchers catalogued about 150 TCR beta chains as cytomegalovirus-associated.

Profiled with immunoSEQ multiplex PCR; TCRdb holds only in-frame clones, not every one. This sample has over 120,000 clones, with about nine tenths found just once. The chain employs TRBV5-4 and TRBJ2-1; 7 bases map to TRBD1. The TCR was taken from a woman aged 25 to 39 in good health and CMV-seropositive. The sequenced sample consisted of PBMCs. CDR3 in DNA: TGTGCCAGCAGCCCCGCAGGGGGCTACAATGAGCAGTTCTTC. It encodes CASSPAGGYNEQFF.